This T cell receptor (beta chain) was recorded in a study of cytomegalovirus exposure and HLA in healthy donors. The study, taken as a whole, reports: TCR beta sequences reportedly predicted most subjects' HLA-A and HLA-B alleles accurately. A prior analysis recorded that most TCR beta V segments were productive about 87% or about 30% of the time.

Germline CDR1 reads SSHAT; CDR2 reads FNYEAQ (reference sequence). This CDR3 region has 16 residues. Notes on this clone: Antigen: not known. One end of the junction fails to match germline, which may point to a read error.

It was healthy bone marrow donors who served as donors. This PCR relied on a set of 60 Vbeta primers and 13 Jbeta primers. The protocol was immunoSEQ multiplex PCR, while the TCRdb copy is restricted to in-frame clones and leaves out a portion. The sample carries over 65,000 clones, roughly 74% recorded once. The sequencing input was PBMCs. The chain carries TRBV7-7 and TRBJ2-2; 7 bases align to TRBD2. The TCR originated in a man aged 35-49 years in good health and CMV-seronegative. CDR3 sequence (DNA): TGTGCTAGCAGCCGAAGTGGAAGCGGGATAGGCGGGGAGCTGTTTTTT. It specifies CASSRSGSGIGGELFF.